The sequence of this TCR beta chain was determined in a study of T cell repertoires in cytomegalovirus infection. Study-wide results and caveats: The ex vivo response was dominated by HLA-C-restricted CMV-specific TCR beta clonotypes.

About this clonotype: Its target is not known.

TCRdb reprocessed the reads with MiXCR, giving one entry per CDR3 protein. In the table there are approximately 260,000 distinct CDR3 sequences, 22% of which are singletons. Source: cultured PBMCs, taken from culture after CMV antigen stimulation. This clonotype originated in a human donor in good health (CMV status not recorded). Some clones in this sample may be carry-over from other donors' samples.

The CDR3 spells CASSLAGKETQYF. The CDR3 nucleotides read TGTGCCAGCAGTTTGGCGGGGAAAGAGACCCAGTACTTC. The chain combines TRBV12-3 or TRBV12-4 with TRBJ2-5, with D perhaps TRBD2 (6 bases). The CDR3 totals 13 residues. The V end lost 3 bases, the J end lost 3 bases, and 8 bases lay between the germline ends.